This T cell receptor beta chain derives from a study of T cells in Graves' hyperthyroidism and ophthalmopathy. Amplified TCR beta CDR3 regions derived from RNA transcripts. The HTBI primer set drove a first-round RT-PCR of the TCR CDR3. TCRdb used MiXCR to reprocess the multiplex PCR reads, holding one entry per CDR3 protein. The sample holds hundreds of thousands of distinct CDR3 sequences, around 24% seen once. Each 10 ml fresh peripheral blood draw supplied the PBMCs. CDR1 SGHRS and CDR2 YFSETQ come from the germline V gene. V gave up 0 bases and J gave up 4 bases, with 8 bases separating them. The CDR3 length is 14 residues.

The receptor's source is a woman younger than 45 with Graves' ophthalmopathy. The chain uses TRBV5-1 and TRBJ1-5; possibly TRBD1 for D (5 bases). Sequencing was performed on blood. In DNA form, the CDR3 reads TGCGCCAGCAGCTTGGAAGGGGCGAATCAGCCCCAGCATTTT. Encoded protein: CASSLEGANQPQHF.